Listed here are 26 T cell receptor beta chains from one sample, sequenced in a study of blood T cell repertoires in COVID-19. TCRdb's copy holds only in-frame clones and misses some; the assay was immunoSEQ multiplex PCR. The sample records about 380,000 clones, around 89% being singletons. Sequenced input: PBMCs or T cells enriched from blood (not recorded which). The source is a woman between 18 and 29 years old who had recovered from COVID-19.

The chain uses TRBV30 and TRBJ1-2; 7 positions match TRBD1. J gave up 2 bases and V 6 bases, and 3 bases lay outside the gene matches. The germline CDR1 and CDR2 sequences are GTSNPN and SVGIG (reference sequence). The CDR3 consists of 12 residues. The CDR3 loop is CACYRGNYGYTF. Here the CDR3 DNA reads TGTGCCTGTTACAGGGGAAACTATGGCTACACCTTC.

The V and J genes are TRBV11-3 and TRBJ2-1; 7 bases are shared with TRBD1. J lost 6 bases, V lost 1 base, and 6 bases had no gene match. This CDR3 contains 15 residues. The germline V gene has CDR1 SGHNT and CDR2 YENEEA. The CDR3 reads CASSLGFAGGNEQFF. CDR3 DNA: TGTGCCAGCAGCTTAGGGTTTGCAGGGGGCAATGAGCAGTTCTTC.

The V gene is TRBV7-6, the J gene TRBJ2-3, with D possibly TRBD2 on 6 matching bases. Germline-derived CDR1 and CDR2 are SGHVS and FNYEAQ. The CDR3 length is 15 residues. V was cut by 5 bases and J by 3 bases, with 15 bases left in between. CDR3 sequence: CASSPRGGKTDTQYF. In DNA form, the CDR3 reads TGTGCCAGCAGCCCCCGGGGCGGGAAGACAGATACGCAGTATTTT. Full variable domain (remainder filled in from reference TRBV7-6 and TRBJ2-3): GAGVSQSPRYKVTKRGQDVALRCDPISGHVSLYWYRQALGQGPEFLTYFNYEAQQDKSGLPNDRFSAERPEGSISTLTIQRTEQRDSAMYRCASSPRGGKTDTQYFGPGTRLTVL.

This clone was observed a handful of times. The sample has other DNA sequences that encode this CDR3 too. The chain couples TRBV27 to TRBJ1-5; 7 nucleotides match TRBD1. This CDR3 is built from 14 residues. Germline V gene sequence: CDR1 MNHEY, CDR2 SMNVEV (reference sequence). Trimming cost V 5 bases and J 4 bases; bases outside gene matches: 5. The CDR3 is CASSPRDSNQPQHF. The CDR3 DNA follows: TGTGCCAGCAGTCCGAGGGACAGTAATCAGCCCCAGCATTTT.

In its sample, this clone was seen once. The gene calls are TRBV27 and TRBJ1-4; 8 bases map to TRBD1. In germline, CDR1 is MNHEY, CDR2 SMNVEV (reference sequence). This CDR3 is built from 15 residues. V trimming: 4 bases; J trimming: 3 bases; junction bases outside the gene matches: 4. CDR3 sequence reads: CASSSTGASNEKLFF. The CDR3 region has the DNA TGTGCCAGCAGTTCGACAGGGGCCTCTAATGAAAAACTGTTTTTT. The variable domain in full, with the rest retrieved from reference TRBV27 and TRBJ1-4, is EAQVTQNPRYLITVTGKKLTVTCSQNMNHEYMSWYRQDPGLGLRQIYYSMNVEVTDKGDVPEGYKVSRKEKRNFPLILESPSPNQTSLYFCASSSTGASNEKLFFGSGTQLSVL.

This chain connects TRBV19 to TRBJ1-6; tentative D call: TRBD1 (6 bases). The CDR3 length is 16 residues. V lost 1 base and J 4 bases, leaving 11 bases between the germline ends. From germline, CDR1 is LNHDA and CDR2 SQIVND (reference sequence). DNA of the CDR3: TGTGCCAGTAGTATAGCGTACAGGGTGTATAATTCACCCCTCCACTTT. Translating gives CASSIAYRVYNSPLHF.

Note on this clone: Other DNA sequences in the same sample also yield this CDR3. This sequence joins TRBV6-4 and TRBJ2-3; TRBD2 agrees at 7 bases. J lost 1 base, V lost 0 bases, and 1 base had no gene match. This CDR3 contains 15 residues. The V gene's germline CDR1 is MRHNA and CDR2 SNTAGT. CDR3 loop: CASSDSSGGTDTQYF. The CDR3 DNA reads TGTGCCAGCAGTGACTCGAGCGGGGGCACAGATACGCAGTATTTT.

The chain is built from TRBV3-1 (or the pseudogene TRBV3-2) and TRBJ2-1; possibly TRBD1 for D (5 bases). V gave up 4 bases and J gave up 8 bases, with 21 bases separating them. Germline CDR1 and CDR2: LGHDT and YNNKEL (reference sequence). CDR3 length: 16 residues. As DNA, the CDR3 is TGTGCCAGCAGCCTGTACCAAACGAGAATGGGGCATGAGCAGTTCTTC. Its protein product is CASSLYQTRMGHEQFF.

Worth noting for this clone: Other nucleotide sequences in the sample specify the same CDR3. J is TRBJ1-1 and V is TRBV27; 7 bases map to TRBD1. The germline gives CDR1 MNHEY, CDR2 SMNVEV (reference sequence). CDR3 size: 14 residues. The J segment lost 3 bases and the V segment lost 4 bases, leaving 5 bases of the junction unmatched. CDR3 in DNA: TGTGCCAGCAGTTCTCGACAGGGTTACACTGAAGCTTTCTTT. It specifies CASSSRQGYTEAFF.

This clone was observed a few times. V gene TRBV4-1 combines with J gene TRBJ1-1; D remains unclear. Trimming left V 1 base short and J 6 bases short, with 15 bases between. Germline V gene data show CDR1 as MGHRA and CDR2 as YSYEKL. The CDR3 consists of 15 residues. The CDR3 spells CASSQVAWSTAEAFF. DNA of the CDR3: TGCGCCAGCAGCCAAGTTGCGTGGTCCACGGCTGAAGCTTTCTTT.

This chain uses TRBV7-9 with TRBJ2-3; 10 bases agree with TRBD2. This CDR3 contains 16 residues. V lost 6 bases, J lost 5 bases, and 11 bases stayed unmatched. Germline lookup yields CDR1 SEHNR and CDR2 FQNEAQ (reference sequence). The CDR3 bases are TGTGCCAGCAGTTCATCAGCGGGGGGGTGGATAGATACGCAGTATTTT. As protein: CASSSSAGGWIDTQYF.

The rearrangement uses TRBV6-5 and TRBJ1-6; D remains unclear. CDR1 is MNHEY, CDR2 SVGAGI, per germline. The CDR3 loop spans 15 amino acids. Trimming shortened V by 1 base and J by 6 bases, and 10 bases separated the two germline ends. The CDR3 nucleotides are TGTGCCAGCAGTTACTGGAATGAGGGTAATTCACCCCTCCACTTT. Amino acid sequence: CASSYWNEGNSPLHF.

This chain's CDR3 is CASSKDRVTTNEKLFF. The CDR3, as DNA: TGCGCCAGCAGCAAAGACAGGGTCACAACTAATGAAAAACTGTTTTTT. The chain recombines TRBV5-1 with TRBJ1-4, with 7 positions matching TRBD1. This CDR3 comprises 16 residues. CDR1 is SGHRS, CDR2 YFSETQ, per germline. The J segment lost 0 bases and the V segment lost 4 bases, leaving 6 bases of the junction unmatched.

On this clone: Additional DNA sequences in this sample encode the identical CDR3. The V call is TRBV12-5, the J call TRBJ1-1; no clear D gene. The CDR3 is 13 amino acids. CDR1 is LGHNT, CDR2 FRNRAP, per germline. V lost 2 bases and J 1 base, leaving 5 bases between the germline ends. The CDR3 spells CASGLTENTEAFF. The CDR3 nucleotides are TGTGCTAGTGGTTTGACAGAGAACACTGAAGCTTTCTTT.

The J gene is TRBJ1-6, the V gene TRBV30; D possibly corresponds to TRBD1 (6 bases). The CDR3 spans 15 residues. V lost 3 bases to trimming and J lost 6 bases, with 15 bases between them. Germline V lookup: CDR1 GTSNPN, CDR2 SVGIG (reference sequence). The CDR3 DNA reads TGTGCCTGGAGCGAGGGGGTCCTACCTAATTCACCCCTCCACTTT. Translated, it gives CAWSEGVLPNSPLHF.

The V gene is TRBV5-1, the J gene TRBJ1-3; TRBD1 matches at 11 bases. Per the germline V gene, CDR1 is SGHRS and CDR2 is YFSETQ. CDR3 length equals 17 residues. The V segment lost 4 bases and the J segment 3 bases; nucleotides outside the gene matches: 9. DNA of the CDR3: TGCGCCAGCAGCCAGGATGGACAGGGGGCTAATGGAAACACCATATATTTT. It codes for CASSQDGQGANGNTIYF.

The chain combines TRBV7-2 with TRBJ1-2, with 11 bases aligning to TRBD1. Germline CDR1 reads SGHTA; CDR2 reads FQGNSA. CDR3 length equals 17 residues. J lost 3 bases, V lost 0 bases, and 6 bases had no gene match. The CDR3 here is CASSLAGQGVMDYGYTF. The CDR3 nucleotides read TGTGCCAGCAGCTTAGCGGGACAGGGGGTTATGGACTATGGCTACACCTTC.

This chain joins TRBV30 and TRBJ2-7; D perhaps matches TRBD2 (5 bases). The V end was cut by 0 bases, the J end by 4 bases, with 10 bases between. The CDR3 length is 13 residues. Germline V gives CDR1 GTSNPN, CDR2 SVGIG (reference sequence). As DNA, the CDR3 is TGTGCCTGGAGTGTCGGACTGGATTACGAGCAGTACTTC. The encoded protein is CAWSVGLDYEQYF.

V gene TRBV27 combines with J gene TRBJ2-7; no reliable D call. The CDR3 loop spans 18 amino acids. Germline V gene lookup returns CDR1 MNHEY and CDR2 SMNVEV (reference sequence). The V end was cut by 1 base, the J end by 2 bases, with 21 bases between. The CDR3: CASSLFSGRSLRPYEQYF. As DNA, the CDR3 is TGTGCCAGCAGTTTATTCTCTGGTCGGAGTCTCCGCCCCTACGAGCAGTACTTC.

The sample holds one count of this clone. The chain employs TRBV19 and TRBJ1-4; 8 bases map to TRBD1. With V trimmed by 3 bases and J by 5 bases, 14 bases remained unmatched. Germline V gives CDR1 LNHDA, CDR2 SQIVND (reference sequence). CDR3 size: 18 residues. The CDR3 protein is CASSMGPGGGVSNEKLFF. The CDR3 DNA follows: TGTGCCAGTAGTATGGGGCCAGGGGGCGGAGTGAGCAATGAAAAACTGTTTTTT.

This chain connects TRBV2 to TRBJ2-5, with TRBD2 matching 9 bases. CDR1 and CDR2 (germline): SNHLY, FYNNEI. The CDR3 covers 16 residues. V trimming: 6 bases; J trimming: 1 base; junction bases outside the gene matches: 9. This CDR3 is CASRPSGGILQETQYF. Written as DNA, the CDR3 is TGTGCCAGCAGGCCCAGCGGGGGGATTCTCCAAGAGACCCAGTACTTC. Full variable domain (missing parts from reference TRBV2 and TRBJ2-5): EPEVTQTPSHQVTQMGQEVILRCVPISNHLYFYWYRQILGQKVEFLVSFYNNEISEKSEIFDDQFSVERPDGSNFTLKIRSTKLEDSAMYFCASRPSGGILQETQYFGPGTRLLVL.

The chain is built from TRBV5-6 and TRBJ1-6; no firm D call. V was pared by 1 base and J by 6 bases, with 11 bases between. This CDR3 has 15 residues. Germline V lookup: CDR1 SGHDT, CDR2 YYEEEE. The CDR3 reads CASSLHPESNSPLHF. The CDR3 DNA reads as TGTGCCAGCAGCTTGCACCCAGAAAGTAATTCACCCCTCCACTTT.

The gene calls are TRBV25-1 and TRBJ1-3; the D is unclear. V lost 6 bases and J lost 0, with 12 bases in between. Germline CDR1 is MGHDK and CDR2 is SYGVNS. The CDR3 runs 15 residues. The CDR3 bases are TGTGCCAGCAGCCAAATGTCGGGCTCTGGAAACACCATATATTTT. Its protein is CASSQMSGSGNTIYF.

The chain is built from TRBV7-9 and TRBJ2-7, with a possible D match to TRBD2 (5 bases). Trimming shortened V by 5 bases and J by 2 bases, and 16 bases separated the two germline ends. CDR1 SEHNR and CDR2 FQNEAQ come from the germline V gene (reference sequence). The CDR3 extends over 15 amino acids. The CDR3 is CASSTWQRGTYEQYF. CDR3 sequence (DNA): TGTGCCAGCAGCACCTGGCAGAGAGGGACCTACGAGCAGTACTTC.

This clone has more than one count but fewer than ten. Additional DNA sequences in this sample encode the identical CDR3. The rearrangement links TRBV6-5 to TRBJ1-3, with no clear D. CDR1 is MNHEY, CDR2 SVGAGI, per germline. Trimming took off 6 bases at V and 0 bases at J, with 12 bases between the two ends. The CDR3 is 15 residues long. This chain's CDR3 is CASRLDTSSGNTIYF. CDR3 nucleotides: TGTGCCAGCAGATTAGACACGAGCTCTGGAAACACCATATATTTT.

This clone was picked up one time. V and J are TRBV7-8 and TRBJ1-1, with a weak D call TRBD1 (5 bases). The germline CDR1 and CDR2 sequences are SGHVS and FQNEAQ. This CDR3 has 14 residues. With 8 bases removed from V and 0 bases from J, the gap between germline ends came to 13 bases. The DNA for the CDR3 is TGTGCCAGCGGCGGGGGGGTGATGAACACTGAAGCTTTCTTT. Translation gives CASGGGVMNTEAFF.